This TCR beta chain was documented in a study of T cells in Graves' hyperthyroidism and ophthalmopathy. Overall study context: Peripheral blood draws took place at initial diagnosis, ahead of any treatment. Study-level findings and limits: A model of 13 V-J pairs discriminated ophthalmopathy from stable hyperthyroidism. The majority of expanded thyroid clonotypes above 0.001 also appeared in blood.

Researchers amplified the TCR beta CDR3 regions from RNA transcripts. In the first-round RT-PCR of the TCR CDR3, the HTBI primer set was used. TCRdb itself ran the multiplex PCR reads through MiXCR, one entry per CDR3 protein. The sample records approximately 690,000 distinct CDR3 sequences, roughly 15% being singletons. This clonotype was found many times. Its antigen is unknown. Each diagnosis was grounded in clinical symptoms, serum thyroxine and TRAb, thyroid ultrasound, and orbital computed tomography. From germline, CDR1 is SGHRS and CDR2 YFSETQ. V shed 7 bases and J shed 8 bases, with 15 bases lying between them. This CDR3 is built from 12 residues.

This TCR was sampled from a woman between 50 and 59 years old with Graves' ophthalmopathy. The rearrangement uses TRBV5-1 and TRBJ1-1; D is uncertain. What was sequenced was blood. The CDR3 DNA follows: TGCGCCAGCCAAGACCTACAGTCAGAAGCTTTCTTT. It specifies CASQDLQSEAFF.